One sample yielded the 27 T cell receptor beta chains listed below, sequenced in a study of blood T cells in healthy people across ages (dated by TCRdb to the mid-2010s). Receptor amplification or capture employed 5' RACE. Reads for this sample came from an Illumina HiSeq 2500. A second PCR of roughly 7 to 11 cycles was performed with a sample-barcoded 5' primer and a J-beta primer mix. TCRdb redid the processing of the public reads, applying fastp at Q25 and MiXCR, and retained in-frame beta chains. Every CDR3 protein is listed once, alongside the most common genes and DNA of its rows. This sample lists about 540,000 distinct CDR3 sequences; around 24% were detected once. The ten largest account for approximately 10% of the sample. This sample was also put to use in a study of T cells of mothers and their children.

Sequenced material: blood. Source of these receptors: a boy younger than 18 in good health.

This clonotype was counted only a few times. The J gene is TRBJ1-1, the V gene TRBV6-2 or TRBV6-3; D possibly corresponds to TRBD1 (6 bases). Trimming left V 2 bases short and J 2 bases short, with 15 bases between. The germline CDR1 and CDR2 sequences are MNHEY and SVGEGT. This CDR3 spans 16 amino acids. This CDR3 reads CASSYTRGELNTEAFF. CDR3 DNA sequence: TGTGCCAGCAGTTACACAAGGGGGGAGTTAAACACTGAAGCTTTCTTT.

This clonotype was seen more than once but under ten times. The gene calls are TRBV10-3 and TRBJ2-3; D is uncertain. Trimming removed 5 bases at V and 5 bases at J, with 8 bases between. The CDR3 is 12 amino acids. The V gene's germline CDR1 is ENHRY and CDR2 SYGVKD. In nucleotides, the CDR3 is TGTGCCATCAGTACAAGGGTAGATACGCAGTATTTT. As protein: CAISTRVDTQYF.

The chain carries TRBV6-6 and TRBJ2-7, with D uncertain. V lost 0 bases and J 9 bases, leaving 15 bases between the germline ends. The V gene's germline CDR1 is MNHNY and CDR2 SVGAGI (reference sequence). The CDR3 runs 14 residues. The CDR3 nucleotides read TGTGCCAGCAGTTACTCAACCGGGCCAAACGTGCAGTACTTC. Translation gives CASSYSTGPNVQYF.

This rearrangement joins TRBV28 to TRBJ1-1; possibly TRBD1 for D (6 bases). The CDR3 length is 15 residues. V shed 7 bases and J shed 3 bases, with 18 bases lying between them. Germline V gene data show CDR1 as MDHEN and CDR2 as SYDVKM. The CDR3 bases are TGTGCCAGCACATTGGGGGCTAGGACTTACACTGAAGCTTTCTTT. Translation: CASTLGARTYTEAFF.

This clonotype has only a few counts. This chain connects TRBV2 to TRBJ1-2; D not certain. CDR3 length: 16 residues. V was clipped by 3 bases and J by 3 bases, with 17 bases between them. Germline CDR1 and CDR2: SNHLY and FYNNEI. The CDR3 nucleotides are TGTGCCAGCAGTGATGAAGTACAGCTAGCTGACTATGGCTACACCTTC. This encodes CASSDEVQLADYGYTF. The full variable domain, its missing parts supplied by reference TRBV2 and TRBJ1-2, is EPEVTQTPSHQVTQMGQEVILRCVPISNHLYFYWYRQILGQKVEFLVSFYNNEISEKSEIFDDQFSVERPDGSNFTLKIRSTKLEDSAMYFCASSDEVQLADYGYTFGSGTRLTVV.

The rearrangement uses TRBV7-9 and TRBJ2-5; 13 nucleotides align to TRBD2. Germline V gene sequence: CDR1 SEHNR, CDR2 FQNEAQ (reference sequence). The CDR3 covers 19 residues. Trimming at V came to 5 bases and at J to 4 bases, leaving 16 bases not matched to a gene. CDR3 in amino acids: CASSPRTTSGRGVGETQYF. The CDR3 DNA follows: TGTGCCAGCAGCCCCCGTACAACTAGCGGGAGGGGTGTTGGAGAGACCCAGTACTTC.

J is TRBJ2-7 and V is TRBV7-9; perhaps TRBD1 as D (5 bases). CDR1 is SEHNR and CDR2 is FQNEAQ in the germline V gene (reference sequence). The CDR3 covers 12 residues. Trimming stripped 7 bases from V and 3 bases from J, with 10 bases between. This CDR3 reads CASTDSHYEQYF. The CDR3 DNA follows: TGTGCCAGCACCGACAGCCACTACGAGCAGTACTTC.

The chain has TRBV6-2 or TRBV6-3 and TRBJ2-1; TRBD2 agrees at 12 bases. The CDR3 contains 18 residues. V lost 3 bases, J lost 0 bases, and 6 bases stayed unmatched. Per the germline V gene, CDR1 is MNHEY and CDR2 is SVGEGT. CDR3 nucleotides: TGTGCCAGCAGTTATCTAGCGGGGGGGGCGAGCTCCTACAATGAGCAGTTCTTC. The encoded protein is CASSYLAGGASSYNEQFF.

The CDR3 is CASSFIQGEETQYF. CDR3 DNA: TGTGCCAGCAGCTTTATTCAGGGTGAAGAGACCCAGTACTTC. The chain has TRBV7-2 and TRBJ2-5, with D tentatively TRBD1 (5 bases). V lost 3 bases to trimming and J lost 3 bases, with 11 bases between them. CDR3 size: 14 residues. Per the germline V gene, CDR1 is SGHTA and CDR2 is FQGNSA.

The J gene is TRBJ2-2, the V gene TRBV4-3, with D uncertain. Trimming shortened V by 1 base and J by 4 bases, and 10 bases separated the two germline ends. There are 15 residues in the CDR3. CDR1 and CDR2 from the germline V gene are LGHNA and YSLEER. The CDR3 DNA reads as TGCGCCAGCAGCCAAGTTATAGGGTCCACCGGGGAGCTGTTTTTT. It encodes CASSQVIGSTGELFF.

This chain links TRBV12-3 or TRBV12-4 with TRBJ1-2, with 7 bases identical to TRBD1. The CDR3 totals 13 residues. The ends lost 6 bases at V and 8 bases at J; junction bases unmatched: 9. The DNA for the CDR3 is TGTGCCAGCAGCCCTCTGACAGGGTTGGGCTACACCTTC. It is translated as CASSPLTGLGYTF.

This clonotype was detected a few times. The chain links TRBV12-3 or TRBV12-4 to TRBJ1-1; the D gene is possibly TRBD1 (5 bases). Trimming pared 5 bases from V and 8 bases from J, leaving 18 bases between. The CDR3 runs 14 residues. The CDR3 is CASSAWTRGVEAFF. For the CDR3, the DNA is TGTGCCAGCAGTGCGTGGACAAGGGGTGTAGAAGCTTTCTTT.

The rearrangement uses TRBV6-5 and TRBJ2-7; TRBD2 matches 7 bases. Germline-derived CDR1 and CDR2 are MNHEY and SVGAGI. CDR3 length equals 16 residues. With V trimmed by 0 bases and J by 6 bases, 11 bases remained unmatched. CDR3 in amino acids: CASSYSVAAGEGEQYF. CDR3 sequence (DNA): TGTGCCAGCAGTTACTCAGTGGCGGCGGGGGAGGGCGAGCAGTACTTC.

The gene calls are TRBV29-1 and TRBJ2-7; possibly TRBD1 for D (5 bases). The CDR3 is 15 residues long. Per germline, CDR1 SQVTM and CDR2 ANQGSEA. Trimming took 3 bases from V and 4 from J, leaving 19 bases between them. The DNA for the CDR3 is TGCAGCGTTGAGGGCAGGGCCAAAAACCCTTACGAGCAGTACTTC. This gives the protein CSVEGRAKNPYEQYF.

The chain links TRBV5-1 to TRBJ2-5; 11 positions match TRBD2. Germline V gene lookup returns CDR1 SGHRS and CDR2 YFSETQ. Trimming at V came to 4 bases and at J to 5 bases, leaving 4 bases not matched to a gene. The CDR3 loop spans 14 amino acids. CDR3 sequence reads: CASSIAGGHETQYF. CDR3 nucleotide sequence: TGCGCCAGCAGCATAGCGGGGGGGCACGAGACCCAGTACTTC. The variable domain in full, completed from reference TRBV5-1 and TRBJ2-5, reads KAGVTQTPRYLIKTRGQQVTLSCSPISGHRSVSWYQQTPGQGLQFLFEYFSETQRNKGNFPGRFSGRQFSNSRSEMNVSTLELGDSALYLCASSIAGGHETQYFGPGTRLLVL.

The CDR3, as DNA: TGTGCCAGCAGTTTATCACAACGGGGGTCCCACGAGCAGTACTTC. It specifies CASSLSQRGSHEQYF. V usage is TRBV27 and J usage is TRBJ2-7; D may be TRBD2 (6 bases). The CDR3 totals 15 residues. Looked up from germline, CDR1 is MNHEY and CDR2 is SMNVEV (reference sequence). Trimming shortened V by 0 bases and J by 5 bases, and 14 bases separated the two germline ends.

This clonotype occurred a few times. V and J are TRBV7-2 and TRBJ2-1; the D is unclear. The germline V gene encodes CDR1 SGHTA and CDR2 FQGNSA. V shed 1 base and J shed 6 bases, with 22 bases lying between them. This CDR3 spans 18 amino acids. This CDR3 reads CASSLEGTPRIVGNEQFF. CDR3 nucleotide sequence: TGTGCCAGCAGCTTAGAAGGAACGCCGAGAATAGTGGGCAATGAGCAGTTCTTC.

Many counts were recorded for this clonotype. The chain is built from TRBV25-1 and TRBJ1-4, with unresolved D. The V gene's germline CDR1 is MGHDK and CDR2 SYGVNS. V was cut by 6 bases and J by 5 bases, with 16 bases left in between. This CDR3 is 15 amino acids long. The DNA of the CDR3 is TGTGCCAGCAGCGACCCCGGACGGGGAAATGAAAAACTGTTTTTT. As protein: CASSDPGRGNEKLFF.

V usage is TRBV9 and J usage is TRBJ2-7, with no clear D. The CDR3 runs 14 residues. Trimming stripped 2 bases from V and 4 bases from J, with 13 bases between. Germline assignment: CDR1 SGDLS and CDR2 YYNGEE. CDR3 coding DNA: TGTGCCAGCAGCGTGACGGTAACCGAATACGAGCAGTACTTC. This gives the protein CASSVTVTEYEQYF.

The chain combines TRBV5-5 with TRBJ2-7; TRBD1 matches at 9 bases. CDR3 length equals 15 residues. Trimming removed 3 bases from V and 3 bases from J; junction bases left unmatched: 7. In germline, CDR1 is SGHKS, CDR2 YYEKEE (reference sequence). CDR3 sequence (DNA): TGTGCCAGCAGCTACGGGACAGGGAGGGACTACGAGCAGTACTTC. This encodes CASSYGTGRDYEQYF.

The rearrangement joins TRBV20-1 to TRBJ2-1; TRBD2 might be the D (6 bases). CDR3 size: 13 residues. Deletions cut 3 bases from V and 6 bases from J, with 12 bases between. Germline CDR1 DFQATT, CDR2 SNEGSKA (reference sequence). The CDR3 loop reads CSASGSSANEQFF. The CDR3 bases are TGCAGTGCTAGCGGGAGTTCCGCCAATGAGCAGTTCTTC.

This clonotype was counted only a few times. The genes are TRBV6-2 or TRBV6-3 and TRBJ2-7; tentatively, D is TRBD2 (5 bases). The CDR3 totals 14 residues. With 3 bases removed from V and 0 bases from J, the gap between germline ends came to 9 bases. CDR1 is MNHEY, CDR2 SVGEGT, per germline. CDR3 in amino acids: CASSYVDSSYEQYF. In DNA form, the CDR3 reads TGTGCCAGCAGTTATGTGGACTCCTCCTACGAGCAGTACTTC.

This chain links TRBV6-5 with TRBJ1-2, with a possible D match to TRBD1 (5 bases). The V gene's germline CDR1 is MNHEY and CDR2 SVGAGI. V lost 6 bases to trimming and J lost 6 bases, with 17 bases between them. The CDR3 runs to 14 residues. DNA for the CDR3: TGTGCCAGCAGACTACGGGGGGGTTTGCATGGCTACACCTTC. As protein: CASRLRGGLHGYTF.

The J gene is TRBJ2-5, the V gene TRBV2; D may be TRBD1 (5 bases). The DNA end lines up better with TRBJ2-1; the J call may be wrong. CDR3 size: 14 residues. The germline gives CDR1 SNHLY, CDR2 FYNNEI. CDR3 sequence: CASSAGQGDNEQFF. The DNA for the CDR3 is TGTGCCAGCAGTGCAGGGCAGGGCGACAATGAGCAGTTCTTC.

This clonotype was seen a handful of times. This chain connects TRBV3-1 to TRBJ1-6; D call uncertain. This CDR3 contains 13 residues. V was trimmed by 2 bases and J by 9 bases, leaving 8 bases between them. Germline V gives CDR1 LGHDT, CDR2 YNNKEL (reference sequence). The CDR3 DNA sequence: TGTGCCAGCAGCCAATTCTCGGCTTCACCCCTCCACTTT. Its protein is CASSQFSASPLHF.

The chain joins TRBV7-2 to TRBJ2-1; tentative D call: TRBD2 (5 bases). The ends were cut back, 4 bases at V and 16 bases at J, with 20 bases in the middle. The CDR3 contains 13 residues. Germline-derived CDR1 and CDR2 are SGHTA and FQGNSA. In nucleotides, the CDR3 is TGTGCCAGCAGCTCCCGAGGGCAATCTGGGCAATTCTTC. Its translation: CASSSRGQSGQFF.

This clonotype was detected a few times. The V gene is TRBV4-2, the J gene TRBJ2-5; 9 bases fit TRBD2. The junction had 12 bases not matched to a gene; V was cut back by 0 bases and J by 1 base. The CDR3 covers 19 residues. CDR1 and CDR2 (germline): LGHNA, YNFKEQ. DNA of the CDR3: TGTGCCAGCAGCCAAGATCGGGGGTGGACTAGCGATTTCCAAGAGACCCAGTACTTC. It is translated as CASSQDRGWTSDFQETQYF.